The 10 T cell receptor beta chains reported below all come from one sample, sequenced in a study of blood T cells in healthy people across ages. Using a J-beta primer mix together with a sample-barcoded 5' primer, a second PCR was run for 7 to 11 cycles. TCRdb itself ran the 5' RACE reads through MiXCR, one entry per CDR3 protein. Of around 790,000 distinct CDR3 sequences listed, under 45% are singletons. Sequenced sample: blood. The receptors come from a man aged 60-69 years in good health.

Regarding this clonotype: One junction end disagrees with the germline gene, perhaps due to a read error. V and J are TRBV6-2 or TRBV6-3 and TRBJ2-7; maybe TRBD2 (7 bases). This CDR3 has 14 residues. Germline V CDR1 and CDR2: MNHEY, SVGEGT. The CDR3 bases are TGTGCCTGCAGTTCCCCTGGCGGGGGCCCTCATCGGTACTTC. It yields the protein CACSSPGGGPHRYF.

This clonotype was counted only a few times. The CDR3 spells CATSGTGETQYF. Written as DNA, the CDR3 is TGTGCCACCAGCGGGACAGGGGAGACCCAGTACTTC. This chain uses TRBV15 with TRBJ2-5; 9 bases are shared with TRBD1. CDR1 and CDR2 (germline): LNHNV, YYDKDF (reference sequence). The CDR3 spans 12 residues. J was trimmed by 5 bases and V by 5 bases; bases with no gene match: 0. The variable domain in full, with the rest retrieved from reference TRBV15 and TRBJ2-5, is DAMVIQNPRYQVTQFGKPVTLSCSQTLNHNVMYWYQQKSSQAPKLLFHYYDKDFNNEADTPDNFQSRRPNTSFCFLDIRSPGLGDTAMYLCATSGTGETQYFGPGTRLLVL.

The V gene is TRBV7-3, the J gene TRBJ2-3; D tentatively reads TRBD1 or TRBD2 (6 bases each). The germline CDR1 and CDR2 sequences are SGHTA and FQGTGA. CDR3 size: 15 residues. V lost 5 bases and J 2 bases, leaving 14 bases between the germline ends. This CDR3 is CASSPRGLPTDTQYF. In DNA, the CDR3 is TGTGCCAGCAGCCCCCGGGGGCTTCCCACAGATACGCAGTATTTT. Full variable domain (rest looked up from reference TRBV7-3 and TRBJ2-3): GAGVSQTPSNKVTEKGKYVELRCDPISGHTALYWYRQSLGQGPEFLIYFQGTGAADDSGLPNDRFFAVRPEGSVSTLKIQRTERGDSAVYLCASSPRGLPTDTQYFGPGTRLTVL.

V gene TRBV9 combines with J gene TRBJ1-1; no definite D call. Germline loops: CDR1 SGDLS, CDR2 YYNGEE. With 0 bases removed from V and 3 bases from J, the gap between germline ends came to 6 bases. CDR3 length: 13 residues. The CDR3, as DNA: TGTGCCAGCAGCGTAGTAAGGGACACTGAAGCTTTCTTT. As protein: CASSVVRDTEAFF. Full variable domain (remainder filled in from reference TRBV9 and TRBJ1-1): DSGVTQTPKHLITATGQRVTLRCSPRSGDLSVYWYQQSLDQGLQFLIQYYNGEERAKGNILERFSAQQFPDLHSELNLSSLELGDSALYFCASSVVRDTEAFFGQGTRLTVV.

The CDR3 sequence: CASSEATGNTGELFF. Here the CDR3 DNA reads TGTGCCAGCAGTGAAGCGACGGGGAACACCGGGGAGCTGTTTTTT. The chain carries TRBV6-1 and TRBJ2-2; D uncertain. The CDR3 is made up of 15 amino acids. Trimming cost V 0 bases and J 1 base, with 6 bases left between them. CDR1 and CDR2 (germline): MNHNS, SASEGT.

This clonotype was seen once. The chain has TRBV20-1 and TRBJ2-1, with a weak D call TRBD2 (5 bases). Per the germline V gene, CDR1 is DFQATT and CDR2 is SNEGSKA (reference sequence). Trimming removed 6 bases at V and 6 bases at J, with 15 bases between. This CDR3 contains 13 residues. The CDR3 region is CSAHQRTCNEQFF. The CDR3 region has the DNA TGCAGTGCCCACCAACGGACTTGCAATGAGCAGTTCTTC.

The chain uses TRBV6-5 and TRBJ1-2, with a possible D match to TRBD1 (6 bases). Germline-derived CDR1 and CDR2 are MNHEY and SVGAGI. Trimming left V 0 bases short and J 8 bases short, with 16 bases between. This CDR3 contains 15 residues. The CDR3: CASSYSKQGVGGYTF. For the CDR3, the DNA is TGTGCCAGCAGTTACTCGAAACAGGGAGTAGGAGGCTACACCTTC.

This clonotype has only one observation. This chain connects TRBV14 to TRBJ1-1; no clear D gene. Germline V gene lookup returns CDR1 SGHDN and CDR2 FVKESK. The V end lost 1 base, the J end lost 4 bases, and 13 bases lay between the germline ends. The CDR3 runs 15 residues. This CDR3 is CASSQVSGLSTEAFF. The CDR3 region has the DNA TGTGCCAGCAGCCAAGTATCGGGGTTGTCCACTGAAGCTTTCTTT.

The rearrangement links TRBV14 to TRBJ1-1; tentative D call: TRBD1 (5 bases). Trimming left V 1 base short and J 6 bases short, with 15 bases between. CDR1 is SGHDN, CDR2 FVKESK, per germline. The CDR3 loop spans 15 amino acids. The CDR3 DNA sequence: TGTGCCAGCAGCCAAGCGGGACGTCGGACCGCTGAAGCTTTCTTT. As protein: CASSQAGRRTAEAFF. The complete variable domain, with remaining parts taken from reference TRBV14 and TRBJ1-1, reads EAGVTQFPSHSVIEKGQTVTLRCDPISGHDNLYWYRRVMGKEIKFLLHFVKESKQDESGMPNNRFLAERTGGTYSTLKVQPAELEDSGVYFCASSQAGRRTAEAFFGQGTRLTVV.

This rearrangement joins TRBV27 to TRBJ2-7, with D unclear. This CDR3 spans 13 amino acids. The germline V gene has CDR1 MNHEY and CDR2 SMNVEV (reference sequence). Trimming took off 8 bases at V and 6 bases at J, with 17 bases between the two ends. CDR3 loop: CASSAARRCEQYF. For the CDR3, the DNA is TGTGCCAGCTCGGCGGCCAGGAGATGCGAGCAGTACTTC.